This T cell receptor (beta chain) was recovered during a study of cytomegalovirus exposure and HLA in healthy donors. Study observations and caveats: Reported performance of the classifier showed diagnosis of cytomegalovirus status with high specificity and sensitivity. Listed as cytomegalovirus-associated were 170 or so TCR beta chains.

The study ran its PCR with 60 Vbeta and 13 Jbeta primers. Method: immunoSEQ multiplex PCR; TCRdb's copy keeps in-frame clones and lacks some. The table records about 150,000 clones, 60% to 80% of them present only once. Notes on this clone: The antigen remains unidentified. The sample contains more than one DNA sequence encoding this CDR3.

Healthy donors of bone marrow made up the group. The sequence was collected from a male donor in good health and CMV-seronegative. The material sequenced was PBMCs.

The CDR3 is CASSIAGGYEQYF. In DNA form, the CDR3 reads TGTGCCAGTAGTATAGCGGGAGGTTACGAGCAGTACTTC. This sequence joins TRBV19 and TRBJ2-7, with 7 bases that match TRBD2. Germline V gene data show CDR1 as LNHDA and CDR2 as SQIVND (reference sequence). The length of the CDR3 is 13 residues. Losses at the gene ends were 1 base for V and 4 bases for J; bases not matched to a gene: 1.